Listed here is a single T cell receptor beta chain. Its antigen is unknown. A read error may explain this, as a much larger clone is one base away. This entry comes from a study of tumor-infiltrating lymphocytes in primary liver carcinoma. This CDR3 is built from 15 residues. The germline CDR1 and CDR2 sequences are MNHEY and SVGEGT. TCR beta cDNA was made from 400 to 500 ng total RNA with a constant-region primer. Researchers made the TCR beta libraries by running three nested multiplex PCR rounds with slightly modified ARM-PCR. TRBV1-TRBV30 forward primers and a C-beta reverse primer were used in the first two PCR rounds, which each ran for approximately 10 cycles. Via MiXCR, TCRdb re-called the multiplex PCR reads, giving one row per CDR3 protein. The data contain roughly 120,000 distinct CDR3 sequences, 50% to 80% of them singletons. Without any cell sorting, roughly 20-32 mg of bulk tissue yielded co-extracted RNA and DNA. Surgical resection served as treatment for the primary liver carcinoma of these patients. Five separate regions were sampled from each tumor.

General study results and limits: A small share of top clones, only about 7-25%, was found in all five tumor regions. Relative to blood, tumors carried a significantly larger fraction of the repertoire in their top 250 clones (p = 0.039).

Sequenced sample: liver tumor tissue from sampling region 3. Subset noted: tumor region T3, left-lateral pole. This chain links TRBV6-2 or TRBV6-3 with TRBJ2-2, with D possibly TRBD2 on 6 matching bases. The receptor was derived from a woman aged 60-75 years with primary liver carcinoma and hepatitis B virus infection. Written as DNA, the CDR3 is TGTGCCAGCAGCCCTAACATCCAAGACACCGGGGGGCTGTTTTTT. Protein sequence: CASSPNIQDTGGLFF.